This record looks at one T cell receptor beta chain sequence and its context. Its cognate antigen has yet to be identified. Base qualities are not recorded, but no much larger clone differs from it by a single base. The cohort was made up of 500 to 800 healthy bone marrow donors. At the time of sampling, all cohort members were nominally healthy, though unrecorded immune exposures were likely present. The donor tested CMV seronegative and was one of the 352 seronegative cohort members. A peripheral blood sample was provided by each donor, and peripheral blood mononuclear cells were used for TCR beta sequencing. The Qiagen DNeasy Blood Extraction Kit was used to extract genomic DNA from the blood cell samples. The library relied on the immunoSEQ multiplex PCR assay. For the multiplex PCR, a mixture combining 60 forward primers for TCR Vbeta segments and 13 reverse primers for TCR Jbeta segments was used. Amplification of the CDR3 region of rearranged TCR beta genes was performed with a multiplex PCR assay on genomic DNA. On the Illumina HiSeq System, the amplified TCR beta libraries were sequenced as 87-base-pair reads. Per the original workflow: Across the roughly 700 repertoires, a later analysis counted roughly 84 million unique TCR beta chains, 9 million to 14 million of which were shared by at least two donors. To remove PCR and sequencing errors, raw reads were error-corrected and collapsed into unique sequences using a nearest-neighbor algorithm that merged closely related sequences. CDR3 sequences were aligned to IMGT reference sequences to assign V, D and J gene segments. Each retained sequence needed at least a six-nucleotide match to both a V gene segment and a J gene segment. Rearrangements were classified as productive when the CDR3 lacked stop codons and remained in frame with V and J, and all other rearrangements were classified as non-productive. Following IMGT convention, CDR3 was defined as the stretch from the second conserved V-encoded cysteine to the conserved J-encoded phenylalanine. The earlier analysis of 500 to 750 of the donors excluded any sequence lacking an unambiguous match to a single V gene segment. An earlier analysis of almost 600 of the donors classified V segments as functional when productive rearrangements were above 56.7% and as segregating when the standard deviation between donors was above 5%. A statistical classification framework was built for diagnosing cytomegalovirus status from the catalog of TCR beta chain sequences. A later analysis assigned V and J genes by comparing TCR nucleotide sequences with IMGT/GENE-DB human TR gene sequences. The TCRdist pipeline was used in a later analysis to assign CDR3 sequences and most-parsimonious VDJ recombination scenarios. In a later analysis, every TCR beta chain was defined by the combination of its CDR3 amino acid sequence and its V-gene family, and reads without a unique V-gene family were dropped. As a way to deal with suspected cross-contamination and a sequencing artifact, a later analysis dropped 592 nucleotide sequences that were highly shared and had low generation probability. For each public chain, a later analysis derived a clonal expansion index from normalized ranks of inferred template counts within each repertoire. A later analysis computed generation probabilities with a VDJ recombination model fitted to out-of-frame rearrangements, and checked the results against IGoR. Hypergeometric tests were used in a later analysis to score TCR-TCR, TCR-HLA and TCR-CMV co-occurrence, with a repertoire-size bias correction applied to the TCR pairs. To estimate false discovery rates, a later analysis permuted the HLA or CMV assignments 20 times. A later analysis grouped co-occurring TCRs with DBSCAN, adding TCRdist sequence similarity when clustering within HLA-allele-positive subsets. For co-occurrence clustering, repertoires with fewer than 30,000 or more than 120,000 public chains were excluded, along with 5 or 6 repertoires with anomalous nucleotide sharing. TCRdb limited this immuneACCESS table to in-frame rearrangements with V and J called. A share of clones is missing; checked studies link under half to unresolved V genes, and the rest is unexplained. V, J and clone size reflect that table, while D and trimming were determined from the DNA. The sample records around 180,000 clones, approximately 86% of which are singletons. The ten largest clones add up to 1.5% to 2% of the sample.

Based on the germline V gene, the CDR1 and CDR2 sequences are LGHNA and YSLEER. The junction shows trimming of 0 bases on V and 13 bases on J, plus 12 bases between the germline ends. Including the terminal cysteine and phenylalanine, the CDR3 comprises 13 residues. Left in the record is the CDR3 DNA by itself, 39 bases read in frame from the first base. The data were obtained in a study of cytomegalovirus exposure and HLA in healthy donors (dated by TCRdb to 2016 to 2017). Describing the broader study: According to an earlier analysis of several hundred of the donors, some 180 million T cells yielded 117 million unique TCR beta sequences and around 280 Gb of sequence data. Every repertoire in the discovery cohort had been generated on one and the same sequencing platform. Roughly 300 gigabases of sequencing data and roughly 80 million unique TCR sequences made up an early release that covered over 550 HLA-typed donors. Besides the first cohort of approximately 670 subjects, a separate validation cohort made up of over 95 different subjects was used. In a later genetic analysis, genome-wide SNP genotypes for about 65% of the roughly 670 donors were used, and that subset was treated as a discovery cohort. Among 300 to 450 genotyped donors of the cohort, an average of around 240,000 unique TCR beta nucleotide sequences were sequenced per donor, about a sixth of them non-productive. An earlier analysis of 587 of the donors applied high-throughput TCR beta sequencing to assess whether each TCR beta V gene segment acted as functional or pseudogenic. The number of donors typed differed by locus, with 629-630 for A, B, C, DRB1 and DQB1, around 520 for DQA1, some 570 for DPA1, and under 490 for DPB1. Among the roughly 380 genotyped donors, 81% belonged to the genetic ancestry cluster associated with self-reported Caucasian donors. To predict cytomegalovirus infection status, the study brought together high-throughput TCR immunosequencing, statistical association of individual TCRs with disease status, and machine learning. Class I and class II HLA loci were covered by the typing at four-digit resolution. The study aimed to test whether cataloging public T cell receptors could reveal signatures of past pathogen exposure. The study profiled the T cell repertoires of more than 500 subjects by immunosequencing and related them to cytomegalovirus serostatus. A later analysis re-examined previously published TCR beta repertoires from over 500 donors and added high-resolution HLA genotyping to investigate patterns of TCR occurrence. Several DR-DQ haplotypes were treated as single units for association and clustering because of strong linkage in the cohort. Donor age, sex, ethnicity and CMV serostatus were compiled alongside the repertoire data. In the later analysis, no new phenotypic data were used to find candidate immune exposures; instead, reliance was placed on TCR beta sequences and their occurrence across donors.

Beyond this particular receptor, the publication reports: In a later analysis, HLA-associated TCR beta chains showed more clonal expansion and lower generation probabilities than non-associated chains that were equally common. Some IMGT-functional V segments, including TRBV6-2 and TRBV6-3, could not be told apart with the 87-base-pair reads, so those segments were excluded. The presence/absence analyses assumed that sequencing depth was roughly uniform across donors, and that assumption may not be true. An earlier analysis of around 600 of the donors showed that most TCR beta V segments appeared in productive rearrangements either about 90% or about 30% of the time, which broadly matched IMGT annotations. A cluster of highly shared sequence variants was judged likely to be a technical artifact of the sequencing pipeline. Linkage disequilibrium might explain the correlated functional status among segregating V segments, but an unknown experimental factor could not be excluded. When HLA alleles, especially DR and DQ, strongly co-occurred, attributing TCR associations to individual alleles was difficult. In a later analysis, TCR association rates were found to vary across HLA loci, with the most associated TCRs seen for DRB1 alleles and the fewest for HLA-C alleles. Cytomegalovirus status was reported to be diagnosed by the classifier with high specificity and sensitivity in both the original and validation cohorts. Several of the top co-occurrence clusters appeared to be linked to parvovirus B19, influenza, CMV and Epstein-Barr virus, according to a later analysis. A later genetic analysis associated a missense DCLRE1C variant with V-gene and J-gene trimming of TCR beta chains, and an independent cohort replicated the association. HLA typing was unavailable for some donors at each locus, so association tests used only the typed subset. At a false discovery rate of 0.05, a later analysis linked 16,951 TCR beta sequences to specific HLA alleles. Immune exposure information for the cohort was limited to CMV serostatus. A total of about 180 TCR beta chains were listed by the study as associated with cytomegalovirus. In this cohort, only TCR beta chains were sequenced, and detectable features were limited by the absence of alpha or paired-chain data. A further reported finding was that TCR beta sequences accurately predicted the HLA-A and HLA-B alleles for most subjects in the first cohort. While some public TCRs were present in many individuals, most TCR sequences turned up only very rarely across donors. In a later analysis, most CMV-associated TCR beta chains were found to appear HLA-restricted, with HLA associations seemingly driven largely by CMV exposure. According to a later genetic analysis, donors in an Asian-associated ancestry cluster had fewer N-insertions in productive TCRs than the approximately 610-donor mean. A few of the identified cytomegalovirus-associated TCR beta chains were confirmed in vitro to be specific for cytomegalovirus antigens. Seventeen rarely observed V segments, including chromosome 9 orphons, were excluded from the earlier analysis of about 500 of the donors because counts were too low. The authors suggested that the approach could potentially be extended to other disease states and immunological phenotypes.

This clonotype originated in a woman aged 18-29 years in good health and CMV-seronegative. The specimen sequenced was PBMCs. The chain links TRBV4-3 with TRBJ1-4, with a tentative D gene TRBD1 over 5 matching bases. The nucleotide sequence is TGCGCCAGCAGCCAAGATTGGGGGGGGAGACTGTTTTTT. This yields the protein CASSQDWGGRLFF.